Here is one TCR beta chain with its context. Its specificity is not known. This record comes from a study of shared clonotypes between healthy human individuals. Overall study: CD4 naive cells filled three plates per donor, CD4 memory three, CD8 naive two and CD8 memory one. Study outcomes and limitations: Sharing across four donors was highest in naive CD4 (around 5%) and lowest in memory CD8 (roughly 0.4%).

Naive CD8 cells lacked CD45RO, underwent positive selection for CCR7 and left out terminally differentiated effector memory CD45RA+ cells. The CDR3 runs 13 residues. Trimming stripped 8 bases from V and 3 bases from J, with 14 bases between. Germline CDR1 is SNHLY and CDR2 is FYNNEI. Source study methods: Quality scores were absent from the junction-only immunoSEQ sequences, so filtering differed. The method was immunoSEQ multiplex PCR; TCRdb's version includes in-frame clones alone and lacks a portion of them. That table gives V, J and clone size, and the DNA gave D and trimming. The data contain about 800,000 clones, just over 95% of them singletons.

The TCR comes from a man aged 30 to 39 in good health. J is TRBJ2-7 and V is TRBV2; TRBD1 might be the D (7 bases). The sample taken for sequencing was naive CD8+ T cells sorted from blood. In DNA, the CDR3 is TGTGCCAGCCGGCCAGGGGGGTACTACGAGCAGTACTTC. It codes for CASRPGGYYEQYF.